The 17 T cell receptor beta chains presented below share a single source sample, sequenced in a study of blood T cells in healthy people across ages. A second PCR, run for roughly 7 to 12 cycles, used a sample-barcoded 5' primer plus a J-beta primer mix. In TCRdb, the 5' RACE reads were re-called with MiXCR into one record per CDR3 protein. The data show fewer than 1.5 million distinct CDR3 sequences, 40% to 50% seen once. The sample taken for sequencing was blood. These TCRs come from a woman under 30 in good health.

The V and J genes are TRBV29-1 and TRBJ1-5; D might be TRBD1 (6 bases). V was clipped by 7 bases and J by 4 bases, with 14 bases between them. Germline assignment: CDR1 SQVTM and CDR2 ANQGSEA. This CDR3 has 13 amino acids. For the CDR3, the DNA is TGCAGCGCACGGGACAATCATAATCAGCCCCAGCATTTT. Residues: CSARDNHNQPQHF.

The rearrangement joins TRBV6-2 or TRBV6-3 to TRBJ2-1; possibly TRBD2 for D (5 bases). Per germline, CDR1 MNHEY and CDR2 SVGEGT. This CDR3 comprises 16 residues. V was pared by 5 bases and J by 0 bases, with 14 bases between. CDR3 protein: CASSAQTRSSYNEQFF. DNA for the CDR3: TGTGCCAGCAGTGCCCAAACTAGAAGCTCCTACAATGAGCAGTTCTTC.

The sample holds many counts of this clonotype. This sequence joins TRBV12-3 or TRBV12-4 and TRBJ2-7, with D possibly called TRBD1 or TRBD2 (6 bases each). This CDR3 comprises 13 residues. V was cut by 3 bases and J by 2 bases, with 8 bases left in between. As DNA, the CDR3 is TGTGCCAGCAGTTTTCGGGGGCCCTACGAGCAGTACTTC. This sequence encodes CASSFRGPYEQYF.

This chain connects TRBV20-1 to TRBJ2-7; either TRBD1 or TRBD2 may fit D (6 bases each). Between the trimmed V and J ends, which lost 3 bases and 0 bases, there was a span of 9 bases. CDR1 and CDR2 (germline): DFQATT, SNEGSKA (reference sequence). The CDR3 covers 13 residues. The CDR3 nucleotides read TGCAGTGCTAGGCCGGGGGCCTCCTACGAGCAGTACTTC. Its protein product is CSARPGASYEQYF.

The genes are TRBV3-1 and TRBJ2-1; 9 bases agree with TRBD2. The CDR3 is 18 amino acids. Germline values: CDR1 LGHDT, CDR2 YNNKEL (reference sequence). Unmatched junction bases numbered 20, after V lost 5 bases and J lost 9 bases. The CDR3 loop reads CASSSIGLSGRTTREQFF. CDR3 nucleotide sequence: TGTGCCAGCAGCTCGATAGGACTAAGCGGGAGGACCACCCGTGAGCAGTTCTTC.

This clonotype came up a few times. The chain recombines TRBV4-1 with TRBJ2-4, with 9 bases fitting TRBD2. The DNA end is a closer match to TRBJ2-7, so the J assignment may be wrong. The CDR3 consists of 16 residues. The V gene's germline CDR1 is MGHRA and CDR2 YSYEKL. Here the CDR3 reads CASSQDLAGSIYEQYF. The CDR3, as DNA: TGCGCCAGCAGCCAAGATCTAGCGGGATCTATCTACGAGCAGTACTTC.

In its sample, this clonotype was seen a few times. The chain couples TRBV7-2 to TRBJ1-5, with 9 positions matching TRBD1. The germline gives CDR1 SGHTA, CDR2 FQGNSA. The CDR3 spans 18 residues. The V gene end was trimmed by 0 bases and the J gene end by 3 bases; junction bases not matched to a gene: 9. CDR3 in amino acids: CASSLAGGQGTVNQPQHF. CDR3 coding DNA: TGTGCCAGCAGCTTAGCGGGGGGACAGGGAACGGTCAATCAGCCCCAGCATTTT.

For this clonotype: With a much larger clone just one base away, this may be a read error. This rearrangement joins TRBV6-5 to TRBJ2-5; 7 bases match TRBD2. CDR3 length: 12 amino acids. Germline loops: CDR1 MNHEY, CDR2 SVGAGI. The V gene end was trimmed by 10 bases and the J gene end by 11 bases; junction bases not matched to a gene: 13. The CDR3, as DNA: TGTGCCACCCAGCGGGGCGGAAATGAGCAGTACTTC. Its translation: CATQRGGNEQYF.

This clonotype was seen more than once but under ten times. The gene calls are TRBV9 and TRBJ2-3; the match to TRBD2 covers 9 bases. This CDR3 has 21 amino acids. Germline CDR1 and CDR2: SGDLS and YYNGEE. The trim removed 3 bases at V and 0 bases at J, leaving 20 bases unmatched. CDR3 in amino acids: CASSDSPRRAVAGASTDTQYF. The DNA for the CDR3 is TGTGCCAGCAGCGACTCTCCAAGAAGGGCCGTAGCGGGGGCCAGCACAGATACGCAGTATTTT.

This chain links TRBV10-3 with TRBJ2-5, with 8 bases lining up with TRBD1. CDR3 length: 15 amino acids. V was pared by 6 bases and J by 11 bases, with 17 bases of the junction left unmatched. In germline, CDR1 is ENHRY, CDR2 SYGVKD. CDR3 DNA: TGTGCCATCAGACCCCAGGGGGCCAATCCTAATGAGCAGTACTTC. It translates to CAIRPQGANPNEQYF.

V usage is TRBV5-1 and J usage is TRBJ2-5; D is perhaps TRBD1 (5 bases). The CDR3 is 21 amino acids. V dropped 1 base and J dropped 4 bases, with 32 bases sitting between them. Germline loops: CDR1 SGHRS, CDR2 YFSETQ. CDR3 coding DNA: TGCGCCAGCAGCTTGTACGAGCCAGGTTGGCAGGACCTAGGGGTAGGAGAGACCCAGTACTTC. This gives the protein CASSLYEPGWQDLGVGETQYF.

This clonotype has a handful of counts. The V and J genes are TRBV9 and TRBJ2-3, with D unclear. Germline CDR1 and CDR2: SGDLS and YYNGEE. The CDR3 is 15 amino acids. V was cut by 3 bases and J by 1 base, with 12 bases left in between. CDR3 sequence reads: CASSEYSGRTDTQYF. The CDR3 region has the DNA TGTGCCAGCAGCGAATACTCAGGCCGCACAGATACGCAGTATTTT.

As DNA, the CDR3 is TGCAGCCTAGCGGGGGGGGACCCTAGCGGGGAACTTGAGCAGTTCTTC. It is translated as CSLAGGDPSGELEQFF. V usage is TRBV29-1 and J usage is TRBJ2-1; 12 bases agree with TRBD2. Looked up from germline, CDR1 is SQVTM and CDR2 is ANQGSEA. V shed 8 bases and J 9 bases; nucleotides not matched to a gene: 17. The CDR3 covers 16 residues.

The chain uses TRBV20-1 and TRBJ2-1; D tentatively fits TRBD1 or TRBD2 (5 bases each). The V gene's germline CDR1 is DFQATT and CDR2 SNEGSKA (reference sequence). The germline V and J ends were trimmed by 1 base and 7 bases, with 23 bases remaining between them. This CDR3 is built from 17 residues. CDR3 bases: TGCAGTGCTAGAGTTGGGGTTTTAGGGCAGGGCGGGAATGAGCAGTTCTTC. This encodes CSARVGVLGQGGNEQFF.

The V gene is TRBV4-2, the J gene TRBJ2-3; 8 nucleotides agree with TRBD1. Germline-derived CDR1 and CDR2 are LGHNA and YNFKEQ. CDR3 length: 19 amino acids. Trimming cost V 0 bases and J 5 bases; bases outside gene matches: 16. CDR3 in DNA: TGTGCCAGCAGCCAAGACGGGACCTTCCCGGACAGGGATCAAGATACGCAGTATTTT. Amino acids: CASSQDGTFPDRDQDTQYF.

The rearrangement links TRBV25-1 to TRBJ2-3; the D gene is possibly TRBD2 (6 bases). The germline gives CDR1 MGHDK, CDR2 SYGVNS. Deletions cut 3 bases from V and 6 bases from J, with 10 bases between. The CDR3 loop spans 13 amino acids. This CDR3 reads CASSDGEVDTQYF. The CDR3 region has the DNA TGTGCCAGCAGTGACGGGGAGGTCGATACGCAGTATTTT.

The chain combines TRBV3-1 with TRBJ2-3; TRBD2 matches at 10 bases. Trimming at V came to 4 bases and at J to 2 bases, leaving 6 bases not matched to a gene. The CDR3 is 16 amino acids. CDR1 LGHDT and CDR2 YNNKEL come from the germline V gene (reference sequence). CDR3 bases: TGTGCCAGCAGCCCTCTAGCGGGGGCCAACACAGATACGCAGTATTTT. Translated, it gives CASSPLAGANTDTQYF.